The TCR beta chain described here comes from a study of CD8+CD57+ T cells in acquired aplastic anemia. Points from the study as a whole: Patients and controls turned out to have around 29 CD8+ CDR3 sequences in common.

Profiling of TCR beta VDJ combinations and CDR3 sequences used genomic DNA as template. Each CDR3 protein gets one entry after TCRdb re-called the reads with MiXCR. The sample has approximately 120,000 distinct CDR3 sequences, about 40% seen once. The patients chosen for sequencing had shown expansion of CD8+CD57+ cells (detected by flow cytometry). Receipt of therapy had not occurred in any patient by the time of blood sampling. This clonotype was counted many times. What it binds is unknown. The TCR sequence derives from a human donor with aplastic anemia. The sample comprised sorted CD4+, CD8+, or CD8+CD57+ T cells (not recorded which) from PBMCs.

The CDR3 loop reads CSAKWTALSTDTQYF. The CDR3 DNA sequence: TGCAGTGCTAAGTGGACGGCGCTGAGCACAGATACGCAGTATTTT. This chain uses TRBV20-1 with TRBJ2-3; D is uncertain. The CDR3 runs to 15 residues. Trimming left V 4 bases short and J 0 bases short, with 14 bases between. Germline V gene data show CDR1 as DFQATT and CDR2 as SNEGSKA (reference sequence).